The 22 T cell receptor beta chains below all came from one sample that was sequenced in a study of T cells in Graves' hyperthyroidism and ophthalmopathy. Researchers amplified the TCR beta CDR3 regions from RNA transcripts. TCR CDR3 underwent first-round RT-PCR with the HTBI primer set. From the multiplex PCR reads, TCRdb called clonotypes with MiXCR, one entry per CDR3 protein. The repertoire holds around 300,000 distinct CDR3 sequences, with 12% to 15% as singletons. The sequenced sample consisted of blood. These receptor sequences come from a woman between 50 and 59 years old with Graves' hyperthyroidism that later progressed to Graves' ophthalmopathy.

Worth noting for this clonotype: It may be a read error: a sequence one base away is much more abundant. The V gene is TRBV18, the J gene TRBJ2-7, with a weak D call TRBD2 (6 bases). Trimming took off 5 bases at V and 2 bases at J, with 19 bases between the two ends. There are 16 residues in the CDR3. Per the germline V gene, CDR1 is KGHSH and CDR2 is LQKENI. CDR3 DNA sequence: TGTGCCAGCTCATCTATCCTAGCGCCGGTGGCCTACGAGCAGTACTTC. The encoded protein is CASSSILAPVAYEQYF.

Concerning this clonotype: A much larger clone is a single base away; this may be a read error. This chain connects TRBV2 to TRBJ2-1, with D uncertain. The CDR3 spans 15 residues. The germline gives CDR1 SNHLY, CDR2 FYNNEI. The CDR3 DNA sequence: TGTGCCAGCAGCCAGGAACCTTATTCTCTCAATGAGCAGTCCTTC. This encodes CASSQEPYSLNEQSF.

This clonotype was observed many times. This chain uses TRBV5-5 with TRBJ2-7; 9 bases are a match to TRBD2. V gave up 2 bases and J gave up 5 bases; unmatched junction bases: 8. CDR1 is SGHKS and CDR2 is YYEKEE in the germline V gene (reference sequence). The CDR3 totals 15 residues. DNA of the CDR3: TGTGCCAGCAGCTTCAGATTAGCGGGAGATAACGAGCAGTACTTC. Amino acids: CASSFRLAGDNEQYF.

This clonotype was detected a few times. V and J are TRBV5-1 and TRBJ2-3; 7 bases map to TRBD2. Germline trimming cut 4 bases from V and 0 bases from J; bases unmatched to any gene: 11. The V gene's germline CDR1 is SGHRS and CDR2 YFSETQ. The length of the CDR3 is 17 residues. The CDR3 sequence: CASSPTGRTSSTDTQYF. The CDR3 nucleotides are TGCGCCAGCAGCCCTACCGGGAGGACCTCTAGCACAGATACGCAGTATTTT.

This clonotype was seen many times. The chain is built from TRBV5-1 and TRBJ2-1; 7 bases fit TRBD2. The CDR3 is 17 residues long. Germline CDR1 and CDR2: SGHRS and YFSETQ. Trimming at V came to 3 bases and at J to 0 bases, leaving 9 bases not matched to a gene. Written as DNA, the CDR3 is TGCGCCAGCAGCTACCTGAGGGGCGGGAGCTCCTACAATGAGCAGTTCTTC. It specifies CASSYLRGGSSYNEQFF.

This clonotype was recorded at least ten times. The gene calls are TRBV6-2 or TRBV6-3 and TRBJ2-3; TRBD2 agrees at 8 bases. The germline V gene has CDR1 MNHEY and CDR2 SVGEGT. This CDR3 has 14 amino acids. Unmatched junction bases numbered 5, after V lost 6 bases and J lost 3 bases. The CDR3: CASRGLARTDTQYF. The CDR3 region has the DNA TGTGCCAGCAGAGGACTAGCACGGACAGATACGCAGTATTTT.

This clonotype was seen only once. CDR3 nucleotide sequence: TGTGCCAGCAGCCCTAACCGGGACAGGGGGATGAACACTGAAGCTTTCTTT. It yields the protein CASSPNRDRGMNTEAFF. The chain joins TRBV7-8 to TRBJ1-1; 11 nucleotides match TRBD1. In germline, CDR1 is SGHVS, CDR2 FQNEAQ. V shed 5 bases, J shed 0 bases, and the junction held 8 bases outside the gene matches. The CDR3 totals 17 residues.

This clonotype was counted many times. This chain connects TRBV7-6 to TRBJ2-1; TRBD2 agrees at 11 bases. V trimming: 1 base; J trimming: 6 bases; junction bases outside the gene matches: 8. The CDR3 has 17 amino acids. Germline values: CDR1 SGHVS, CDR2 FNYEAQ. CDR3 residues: CASSLVSLAGGVNEQFF. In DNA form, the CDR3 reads TGTGCCAGCAGCTTAGTCTCCCTAGCGGGAGGAGTCAATGAGCAGTTCTTC.

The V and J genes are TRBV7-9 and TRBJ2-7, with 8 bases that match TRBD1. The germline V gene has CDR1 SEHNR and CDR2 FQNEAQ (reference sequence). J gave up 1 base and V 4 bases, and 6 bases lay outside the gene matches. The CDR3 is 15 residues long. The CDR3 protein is CASSSRQGPSYEQYF. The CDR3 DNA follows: TGTGCCAGCAGCTCCCGACAGGGGCCTTCCTACGAGCAGTACTTC.

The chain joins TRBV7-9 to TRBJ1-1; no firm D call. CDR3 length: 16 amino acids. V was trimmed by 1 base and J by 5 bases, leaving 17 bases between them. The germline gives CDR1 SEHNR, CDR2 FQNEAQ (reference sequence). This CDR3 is CASSLVPVRMETEAFF. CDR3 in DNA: TGTGCCAGCAGCTTAGTCCCCGTTAGAATGGAAACTGAAGCTTTCTTT.

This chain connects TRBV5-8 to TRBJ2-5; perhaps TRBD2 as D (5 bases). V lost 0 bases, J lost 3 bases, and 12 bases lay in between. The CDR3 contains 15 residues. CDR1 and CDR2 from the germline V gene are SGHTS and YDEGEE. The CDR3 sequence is CASSLVGVSEETQYF. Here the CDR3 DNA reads TGTGCCAGCAGCTTGGTGGGAGTATCGGAAGAGACCCAGTACTTC.

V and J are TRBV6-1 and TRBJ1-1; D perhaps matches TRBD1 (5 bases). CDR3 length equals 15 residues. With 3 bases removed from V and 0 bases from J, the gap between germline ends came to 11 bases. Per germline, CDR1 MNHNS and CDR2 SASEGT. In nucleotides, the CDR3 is TGTGCCAGCAGTGATCCGGGACGCATGAACACTGAAGCTTTCTTT. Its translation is CASSDPGRMNTEAFF.

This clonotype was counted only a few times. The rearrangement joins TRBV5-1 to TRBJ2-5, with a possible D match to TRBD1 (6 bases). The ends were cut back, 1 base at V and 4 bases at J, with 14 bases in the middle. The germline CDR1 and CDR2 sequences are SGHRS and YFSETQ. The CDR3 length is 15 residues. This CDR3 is CASSLFRDKGETQYF. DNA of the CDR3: TGCGCCAGCAGCTTGTTCCGGGACAAGGGAGAGACCCAGTACTTC. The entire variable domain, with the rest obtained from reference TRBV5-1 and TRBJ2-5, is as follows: KAGVTQTPRYLIKTRGQQVTLSCSPISGHRSVSWYQQTPGQGLQFLFEYFSETQRNKGNFPGRFSGRQFSNSRSEMNVSTLELGDSALYLCASSLFRDKGETQYFGPGTRLLVL.

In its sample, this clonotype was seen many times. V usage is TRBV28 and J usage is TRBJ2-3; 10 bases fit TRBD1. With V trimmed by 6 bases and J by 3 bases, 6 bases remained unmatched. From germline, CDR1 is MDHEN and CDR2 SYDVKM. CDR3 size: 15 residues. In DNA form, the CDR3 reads TGTGCCAGCAGCCGGGGGGACAGGGGAACAGATACGCAGTATTTT. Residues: CASSRGDRGTDTQYF.

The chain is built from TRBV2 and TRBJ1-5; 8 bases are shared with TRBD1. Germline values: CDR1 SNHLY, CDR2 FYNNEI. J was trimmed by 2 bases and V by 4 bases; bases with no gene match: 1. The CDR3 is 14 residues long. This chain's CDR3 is CASSADRGNQPQHF. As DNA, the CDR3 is TGTGCCAGCAGTGCGGACAGGGGCAATCAGCCCCAGCATTTT.

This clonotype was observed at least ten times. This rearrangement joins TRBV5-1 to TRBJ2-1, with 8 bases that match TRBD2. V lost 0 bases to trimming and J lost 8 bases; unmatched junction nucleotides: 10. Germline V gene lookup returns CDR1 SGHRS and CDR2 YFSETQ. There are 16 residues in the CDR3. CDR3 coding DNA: TGCGCCAGCAGCTTGGGGGTAGCGGGGACTACATATGAGCAGTTCTTC. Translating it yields CASSLGVAGTTYEQFF.

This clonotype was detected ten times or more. Here the CDR3 DNA reads TGTGCCAGCAGTGGCCAGGGGGGAGCCTACGAGCAGTACTTC. This encodes CASSGQGGAYEQYF. This chain connects TRBV6-1 to TRBJ2-7; D is perhaps TRBD1 (7 bases). Germline CDR1 MNHNS, CDR2 SASEGT. V dropped 4 bases and J dropped 2 bases, with 12 bases sitting between them. The CDR3 contains 14 residues.

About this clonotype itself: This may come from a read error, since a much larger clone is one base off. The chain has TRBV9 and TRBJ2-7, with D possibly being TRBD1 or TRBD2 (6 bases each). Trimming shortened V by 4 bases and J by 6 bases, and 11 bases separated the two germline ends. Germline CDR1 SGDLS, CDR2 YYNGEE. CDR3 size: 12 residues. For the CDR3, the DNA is TGTGCCAGCAGCTCAAGGGGGGTCGAGCAGTACTTC. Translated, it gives CASSSRGVEQYF.

The CDR3 loop is CASSPGWGLAGGPSYEQYF. Here the CDR3 DNA reads TGCGCCAGCAGCCCCGGTTGGGGACTAGCGGGAGGGCCCTCCTACGAGCAGTACTTC. The chain carries TRBV4-1 and TRBJ2-7; TRBD2 agrees at 16 bases. The V segment lost 4 bases and the J segment 0 bases; nucleotides outside the gene matches: 9. This CDR3 comprises 19 residues. Germline V gives CDR1 MGHRA, CDR2 YSYEKL.

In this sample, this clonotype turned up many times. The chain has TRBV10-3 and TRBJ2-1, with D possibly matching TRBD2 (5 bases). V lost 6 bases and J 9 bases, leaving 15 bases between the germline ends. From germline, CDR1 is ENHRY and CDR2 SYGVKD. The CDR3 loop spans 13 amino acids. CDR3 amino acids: CAISGGLSGEQFF. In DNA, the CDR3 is TGTGCCATCAGCGGAGGACTCTCTGGTGAGCAGTTCTTC.

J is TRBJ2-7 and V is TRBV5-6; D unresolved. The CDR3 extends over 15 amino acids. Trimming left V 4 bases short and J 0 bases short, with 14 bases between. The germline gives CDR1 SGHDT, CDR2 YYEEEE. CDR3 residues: CASSPTRHASYEQYF. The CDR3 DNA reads TGTGCCAGCAGCCCCACTCGACACGCCTCCTACGAGCAGTACTTC. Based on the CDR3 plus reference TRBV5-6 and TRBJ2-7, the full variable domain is DAGVTQSPTHLIKTRGQQVTLRCSPKSGHDTVSWYQQALGQGPQFIFQYYEEEERQRGNFPDRFSGHQFPNYSSELNVNALLLGDSALYLCASSPTRHASYEQYFGPGTRLTVT.

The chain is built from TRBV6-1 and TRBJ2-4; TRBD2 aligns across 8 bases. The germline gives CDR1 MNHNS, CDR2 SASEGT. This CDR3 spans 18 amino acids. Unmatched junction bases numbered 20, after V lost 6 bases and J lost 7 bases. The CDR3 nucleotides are TGTGCCAGCAGCCCTCGGGCGGGGGGCGCAGGTGTGCCGAACATTCAGTACTTC. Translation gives CASSPRAGGAGVPNIQYF.